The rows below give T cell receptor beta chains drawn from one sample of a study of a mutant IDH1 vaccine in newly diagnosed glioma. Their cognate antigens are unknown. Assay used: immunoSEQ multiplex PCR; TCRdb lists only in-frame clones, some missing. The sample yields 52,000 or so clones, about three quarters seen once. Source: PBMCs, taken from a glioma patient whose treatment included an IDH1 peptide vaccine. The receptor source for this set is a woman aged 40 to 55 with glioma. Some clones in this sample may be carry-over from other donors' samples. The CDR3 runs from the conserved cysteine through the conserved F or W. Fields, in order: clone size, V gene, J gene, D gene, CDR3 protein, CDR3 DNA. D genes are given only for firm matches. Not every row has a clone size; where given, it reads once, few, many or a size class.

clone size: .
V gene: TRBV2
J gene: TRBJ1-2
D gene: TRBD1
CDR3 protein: CASTPRGTGNYGYTF
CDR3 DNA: TGTGCCAGCACCCCTAGGGGGACAGGGAACTATGGCTACACCTTC

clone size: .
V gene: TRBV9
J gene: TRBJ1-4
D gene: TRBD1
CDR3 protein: CASSRQGGLGNEKLFF
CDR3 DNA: TGTGCCAGCAGCCGACAGGGAGGCCTGGGGAATGAAAAACTGTTTTTT

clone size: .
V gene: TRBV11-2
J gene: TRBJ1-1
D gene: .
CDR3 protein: CASSPTVNTEAFF
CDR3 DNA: TGTGCCAGCAGCCCGACGGTGAACACTGAAGCTTTCTTT

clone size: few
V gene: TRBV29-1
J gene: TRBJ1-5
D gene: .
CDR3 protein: CSYVPDSNQPQHF
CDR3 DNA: TGCAGCTACGTACCCGACAGTAATCAGCCCCAGCATTTT

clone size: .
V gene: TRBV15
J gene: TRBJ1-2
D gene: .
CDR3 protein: CATSRTGNGYTF
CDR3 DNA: TGTGCCACCAGCAGGACGGGTAACGGCTACACCTTC

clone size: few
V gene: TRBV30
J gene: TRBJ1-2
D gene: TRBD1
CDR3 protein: CAWGEDRDTF
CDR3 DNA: TGTGCCTGGGGCGAAGACAGGGACACCTTC

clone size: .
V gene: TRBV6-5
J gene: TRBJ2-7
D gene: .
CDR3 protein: CASSTLGLASEQYF
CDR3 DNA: TGTGCCAGCAGTACCCTCGGGCTCGCGTCCGAGCAGTACTTC

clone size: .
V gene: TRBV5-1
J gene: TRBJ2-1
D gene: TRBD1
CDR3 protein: CASRLRQGFNEQFF
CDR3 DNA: TGCGCCAGCAGACTTCGACAGGGTTTCAATGAGCAGTTCTTC

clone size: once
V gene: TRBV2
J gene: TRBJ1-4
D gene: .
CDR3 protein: CASSTPGGQEKLFF
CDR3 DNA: TGTGCCAGCAGTACCCCCGGGGGTCAAGAAAAACTGTTTTTT

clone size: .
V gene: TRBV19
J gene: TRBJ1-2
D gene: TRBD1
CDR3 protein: CASSIAGTGKSYGYTF
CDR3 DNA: TGTGCCAGTAGTATAGCCGGGACAGGGAAATCCTATGGCTACACCTTC

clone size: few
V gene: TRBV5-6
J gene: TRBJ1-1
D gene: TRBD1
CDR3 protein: CASSWGDRSWGVNTEAFF
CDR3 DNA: TGTGCCAGCAGCTGGGGGGACAGGTCGTGGGGCGTGAACACTGAAGCTTTCTTT

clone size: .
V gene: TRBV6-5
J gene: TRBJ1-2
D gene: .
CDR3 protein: CASSYSAGHYGYTF
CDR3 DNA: TGTGCCAGCAGTTACTCCGCAGGCCACTATGGCTACACCTTC

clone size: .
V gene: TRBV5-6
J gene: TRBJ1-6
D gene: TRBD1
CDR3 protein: CASSLGPTGLNSPLHF
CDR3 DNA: TGTGCCAGCAGCTTGGGCCCGACAGGGTTGAATTCACCCCTCCACTTT

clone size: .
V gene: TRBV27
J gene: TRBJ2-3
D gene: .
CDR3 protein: CASSFVSLAFQYF
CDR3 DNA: TGTGCCAGCAGTTTCGTCAGCTTGGCCTTTCAGTATTTT

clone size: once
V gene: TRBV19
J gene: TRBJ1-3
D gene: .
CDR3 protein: CASTLETGPGGNTIYF
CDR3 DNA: TGTGCCAGTACCCTCGAAACGGGACCAGGGGGAAACACCATATATTTT

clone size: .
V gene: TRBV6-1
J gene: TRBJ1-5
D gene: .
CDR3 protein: CASSEWRTAPWPQHF
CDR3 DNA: TGTGCCAGCAGTGAATGGCGGACAGCCCCTTGGCCCCAGCATTTT

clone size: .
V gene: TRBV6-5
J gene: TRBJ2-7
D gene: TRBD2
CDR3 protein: CASSYPGGGYEYF
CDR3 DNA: TGTGCCAGCAGTTACCCGGGGGGTGGTTATGAGTACTTC

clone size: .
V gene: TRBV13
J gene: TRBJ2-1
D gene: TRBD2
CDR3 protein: CASSLGLAGPYNEQFF
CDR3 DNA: TGTGCCAGCAGCTTAGGCCTAGCGGGCCCCTACAATGAGCAGTTCTTC

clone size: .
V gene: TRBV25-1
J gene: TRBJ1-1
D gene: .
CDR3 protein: CAILTQMNTEAFF
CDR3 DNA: TGTGCCATCCTCACGCAGATGAACACTGAAGCTTTCTTT

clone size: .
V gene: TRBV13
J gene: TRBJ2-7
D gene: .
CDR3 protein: CASSLGEGFYEQYF
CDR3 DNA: TGTGCCAGCAGCTTAGGAGAGGGCTTCTACGAGCAGTACTTC

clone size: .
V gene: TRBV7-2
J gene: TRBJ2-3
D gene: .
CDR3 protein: CASSPWKSSTDTQYF
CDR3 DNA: TGTGCCAGCAGCCCGTGGAAGTCTAGCACAGATACGCAGTATTTT

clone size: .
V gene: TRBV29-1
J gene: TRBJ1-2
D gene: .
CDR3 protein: CSVEEGVYGYTF
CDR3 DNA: TGCAGCGTTGAAGAGGGGGTTTATGGCTACACCTTC

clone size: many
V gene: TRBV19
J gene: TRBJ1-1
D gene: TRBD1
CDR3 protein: CASSIGTVPVAFF
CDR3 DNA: TGTGCCAGTAGTATCGGGACAGTACCCGTCGCTTTCTTT

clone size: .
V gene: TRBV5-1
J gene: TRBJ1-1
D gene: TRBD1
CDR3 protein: CASSLGNRGSGTEAFF
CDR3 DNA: TGCGCCAGCAGCTTGGGCAACAGGGGGTCGGGCACTGAAGCTTTCTTT

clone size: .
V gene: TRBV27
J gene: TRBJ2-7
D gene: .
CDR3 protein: CASSGSPYEQYF
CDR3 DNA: TGTGCCAGCAGTGGGAGCCCCTACGAGCAGTACTTC

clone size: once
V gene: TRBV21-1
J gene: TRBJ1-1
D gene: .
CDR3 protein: CASSGEDRQNTEAFF
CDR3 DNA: TGTGCCAGCAGCGGCGAGGACAGGCAGAACACTGAAGCTTTCTTT

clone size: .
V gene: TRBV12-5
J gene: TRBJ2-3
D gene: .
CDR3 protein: CASGLGLGQYF
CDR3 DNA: TGTGCTAGTGGTTTGGGGCTTGGGCAGTATTTT

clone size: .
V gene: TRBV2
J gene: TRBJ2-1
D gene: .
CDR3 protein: CAIRPAGLNEQFF
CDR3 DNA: TGTGCCATCCGGCCCGCAGGGCTCAATGAGCAGTTCTTC

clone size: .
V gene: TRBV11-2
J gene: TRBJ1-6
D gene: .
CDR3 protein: CASSFASDNSPLHF
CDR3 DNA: TGTGCCAGCAGCTTTGCCAGTGATAATTCACCCCTCCACTTT

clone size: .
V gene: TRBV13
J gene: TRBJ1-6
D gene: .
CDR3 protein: CASSLRPGGNSPLHF
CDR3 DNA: TGTGCCAGCAGCTTAAGACCCGGGGGCAATTCACCCCTCCACTTT

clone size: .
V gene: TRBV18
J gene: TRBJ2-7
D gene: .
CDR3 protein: CASSPGHLTSYEQYF
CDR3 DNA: TGTGCCAGCTCACCGGGACATCTCACCTCCTACGAGCAGTACTTC

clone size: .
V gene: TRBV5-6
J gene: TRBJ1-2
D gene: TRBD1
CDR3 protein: CASSFGDSPSFAF
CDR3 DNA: TGTGCCAGCAGCTTCGGGGACAGCCCCAGTTTCGCCTTC

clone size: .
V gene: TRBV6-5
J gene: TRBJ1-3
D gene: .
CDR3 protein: CASSYWAGSGNTIYF
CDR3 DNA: TGTGCCAGCAGTTACTGGGCAGGCTCTGGAAACACCATATATTTT

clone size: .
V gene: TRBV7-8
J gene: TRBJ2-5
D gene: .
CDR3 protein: CASSPYRVETQYF
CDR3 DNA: TGTGCCAGCAGTCCTTACAGGGTCGAGACCCAGTACTTC

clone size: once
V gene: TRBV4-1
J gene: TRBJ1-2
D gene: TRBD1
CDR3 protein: CASRNPGQGIGYTF
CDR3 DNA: TGCGCCAGCAGAAATCCGGGACAGGGGATCGGCTACACCTTC

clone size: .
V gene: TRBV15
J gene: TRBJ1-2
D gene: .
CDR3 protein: CATSRGGEYGYTF
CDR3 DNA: TGTGCCACCAGCAGAGGAGGGGAATATGGCTACACCTTC

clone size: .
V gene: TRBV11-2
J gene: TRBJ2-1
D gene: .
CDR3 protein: CASSPNHGSDNEQFF
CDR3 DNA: TGTGCCAGCAGCCCCAACCATGGCTCGGACAATGAGCAGTTCTTC

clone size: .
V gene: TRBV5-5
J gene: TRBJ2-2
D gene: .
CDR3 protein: CASRSWTLLDTGELFF
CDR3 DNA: TGTGCCAGCAGATCTTGGACACTCCTCGACACCGGGGAGCTGTTTTTT

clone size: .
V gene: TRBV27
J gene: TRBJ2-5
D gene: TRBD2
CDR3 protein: CASSLLAGGQETQYF
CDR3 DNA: TGTGCCAGCAGTTTATTAGCGGGGGGGCAAGAGACCCAGTACTTC

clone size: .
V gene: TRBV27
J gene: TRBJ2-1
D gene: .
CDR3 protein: CASWGAEGNEQFF
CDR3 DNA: TGTGCCAGCTGGGGGGCAGAAGGGAATGAGCAGTTCTTC

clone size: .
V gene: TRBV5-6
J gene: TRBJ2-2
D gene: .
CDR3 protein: CASSDGTGRNTGELFF
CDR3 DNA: TGTGCCAGCAGCGATGGGACGGGAAGGAACACCGGGGAGCTGTTTTTT

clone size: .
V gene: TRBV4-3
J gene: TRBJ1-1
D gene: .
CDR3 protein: CASSRDSTNTEAFF
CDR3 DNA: TGCGCCAGCAGCCGCGACTCCACGAACACTGAAGCTTTCTTT

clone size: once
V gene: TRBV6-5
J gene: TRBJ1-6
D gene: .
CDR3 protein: CASRTGSSDSPLHF
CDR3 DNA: TGTGCCAGCAGAACAGGGTCCTCGGATTCACCCCTCCACTTT

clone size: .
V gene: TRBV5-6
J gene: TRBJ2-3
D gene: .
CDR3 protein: CASSLGGTDTQYF
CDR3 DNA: TGTGCCAGCAGCTTGGGGGGGACAGATACGCAGTATTTT

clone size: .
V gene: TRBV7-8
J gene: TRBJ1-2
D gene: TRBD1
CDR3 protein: CASSQRGGTGVLANYGYTF
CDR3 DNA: TGTGCCAGCAGTCAAAGGGGTGGGACAGGAGTATTAGCTAACTATGGCTACACCTTC

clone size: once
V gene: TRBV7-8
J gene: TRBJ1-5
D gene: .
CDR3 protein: CASSSDRSQPQHF
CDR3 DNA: TGTGCCAGCAGCTCTGACAGGAGTCAGCCCCAGCATTTT

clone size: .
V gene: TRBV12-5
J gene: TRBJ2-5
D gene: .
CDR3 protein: CASGLADTQFGRETQYF
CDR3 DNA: TGTGCTAGTGGTTTGGCGGACACCCAGTTCGGCCGAGAGACCCAGTACTTC

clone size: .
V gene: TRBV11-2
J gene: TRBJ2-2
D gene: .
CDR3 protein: CASSLPKGSTGELFF
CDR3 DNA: TGTGCCAGCAGCTTACCCAAGGGTAGCACCGGGGAGCTGTTTTTT

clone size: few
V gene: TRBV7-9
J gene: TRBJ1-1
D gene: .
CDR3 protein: CASSLGAGSNTEAFF
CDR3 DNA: TGTGCCAGCAGCTTAGGGGCCGGAAGCAACACTGAAGCTTTCTTT

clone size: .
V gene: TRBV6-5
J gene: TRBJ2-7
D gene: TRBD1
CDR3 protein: CASSYSGTGRPYEQYF
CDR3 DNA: TGTGCCAGCAGTTACTCGGGGACAGGGAGACCCTACGAGCAGTACTTC

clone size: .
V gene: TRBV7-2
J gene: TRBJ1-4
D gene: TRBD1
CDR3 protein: CASNPNDRGEKLFF
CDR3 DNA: TGTGCCAGCAACCCTAACGACAGGGGAGAAAAACTGTTTTTT

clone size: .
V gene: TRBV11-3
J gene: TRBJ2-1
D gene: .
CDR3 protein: CASSSMDSYNEQFF
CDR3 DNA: TGTGCCAGCAGCTCGATGGACAGCTACAATGAGCAGTTCTTC